This T cell receptor beta chain stems from a study of shared clonotypes between healthy human individuals (dated by TCRdb to about 2020). For the wider study: A couple of women and a few men aged 18 to 49 years were included in the cohort. For each donor, CD4 naive and CD4 memory were each run on three plates, CD8 naive on two plates, and CD8 memory on one plate. To estimate repertoire size and how much clonotype sharing occurs between individuals, the study deeply sequenced the blood TCR repertoires of five healthy adults. Different laboratories and diverse techniques were used to prepare libraries and sequence TCR repertoires, to increase sequencing depth and limit assay-specific biases. Between about 0.94 and 8.9 billion PBMCs per donor were obtained by leukapheresis. What the work shows at the level of the full study, not this receptor alone: Compared with non-shared clonotypes, clonotypes shared by all four sorted-subset donors had higher generation probabilities. Pairwise subsampling led to the expectation that sequencing depth would affect the degree of clonotype sharing among donors. About 4.5% of naive CD4, 3.5% of naive CD8, about 2.5% of memory CD4, and about 0.4% of memory CD8 clonotypes were shared across a few donors. Incomplete sequencing was indicated by rarefaction of sorted-subset datasets, despite the large sequencing depth. Sampling was restricted to blood, and TCR repertoires in tissue are likely to differ from TCR repertoires in blood. Naive subsets generally had larger estimated clonotype richness than memory subsets did. The genetic and exposure-history diversity represented was limited by the small number of donors.

The donors were healthy, HIV-negative adults with no recently reported acute infections or vaccinations. Only Caucasian adults living in Nashville, Tennessee, USA were represented among the donors. CD8 memory samples combined magnetically selected CD45RO+ cells with CCR7-negative CD45RA+ effector memory (TemRA) cells. Blood was collected by leukapheresis, and PBMCs were isolated by Ficoll-Histopaque density gradient centrifugation and then cryopreserved in liquid nitrogen vapor phase. Analytical flow cytometry was used to check the purity and quantity of every magnetically sorted T cell population. Genomic DNA was isolated from each sorted fraction and quantified by UV absorbance on a Nanodrop 2000c. Using the deep immunoSEQ assay, multiplex PCR amplified TCR CDR3 regions from genomic DNA. Extracted genomic DNA from each cell subset was spread evenly across all wells of several immunoSEQ 96-well plates, with each plate serving as a replicate. For sorted subsets, about 0.2 ug genomic DNA, equal to tens of thousands of T cell genomes, was loaded into each replicate PCR. Purified libraries were measured with a Qubit 3.0 fluorometer, size-checked on a Bioanalyzer 2100, and measured again with the KAPA Library Quantification kit. Every immunoSEQ 96-well plate was sequenced on a separate single-read 150-cycle Illumina NextSeq 550 flow cell. In the authors' own workflow: Because only junctional sequences without quality scores were contained in the immunoSEQ output, filtering matching that applied to full-length reads could not be performed. To assign V/J genes and CDR3, sequences were annotated using PyIR, a Python wrapper for IgBLAST v1.9, with IMGT germline references. Reads were removed for weak V/J assignments (E-value above 1e-6), missing CDR3, stop codons, out-of-frame junctions, or ambiguous translated residues. V3J clonotypes were defined by identical inferred V gene, J gene, and CDR3 amino acid sequence. The percentage overlap between two repertoires was calculated by dividing the number of shared unique clonotypes by the size of the smaller repertoire. Repertoire richness was assessed with RTK rarefaction, the Chao1 estimator, and Recon v2.1 estimates of unobserved clonotypes. Generation probabilities were computed with OLGA for all TCRbeta clonotypes obtained by the gDNA method from a handful of donors. TCRdb carries this immuneACCESS record with in-frame sequences only. Its versions omit some clonotypes, under half of them owing to an unresolved V gene in the studies checked, with the rest unexplained. Clone size and V and J calls were adopted from that table, with D and trimming inferred from the DNA. The sample table contains approximately 400,000 clones; only one count was recorded for about 97% of them. The ten largest clones add up to about 0.32% of the sample.

Note on this clone: The clone's antigen remains unknown. The sample holds no much larger clone one base away, and base qualities are not on file.

For CDR1 and CDR2, the germline V gene lists SGHDT and YYEEEE. There are 14 amino acids in the CDR3, from cysteine to phenylalanine inclusive. The sequence is cut down to CDR3 DNA, 42 bases in frame from base 1. V sheds 4 bases and J sheds 3 bases, leaving 12 bases between their ends. Recombination linked TRBV5-6 to TRBJ2-3; the best D guess is TRBD2, with 5 bases matching. Specimen: memory CD8+ T cells sorted from blood. The cell subset or site tag for this specimen amounts to: CD45RO+ cells pooled with CCR7-negative TemRA cells. This sequence was found in a man aged 30-40 years in good health. The DNA sequence follows: TGTGCCAGCAGCGGAATTTCGGGGACAGATACGCAGTATTTT. Translated, this gives CASSGISGTDTQYF. The variable domain in full, with residues beyond the CDR3 obtained from the reference TRBV5-6 and TRBJ2-3 genes, is DAGVTQSPTHLIKTRGQQVTLRCSPKSGHDTVSWYQQALGQGPQFIFQYYEEEERQRGNFPDRFSGHQFPNYSSELNVNALLLGDSALYLCASSGISGTDTQYFGPGTRLTVL.